The clone carrying this TCR beta chain has just a few counts. This CDR3 is 16 amino acids long. CDR1 and CDR2 from the germline V gene are SGHTA and FQGNSA. The V segment lost 5 bases and the J segment 6 bases; nucleotides outside the gene matches: 10. This sample is part of a study of blood T cell repertoires in COVID-19. Study-wide background: The study drew acute and convalescent COVID-19 samples from the United States, Italy and Spain. PBMCs, B-cell-depleted T cells, or T cells were the source of the cDNA or gDNA that made up the material.

Methods used by the authors: Estimated nucleated cell counts came from reference gene primer amplification. Clones were sequenced by immunoSEQ multiplex PCR, and TCRdb holds only the in-frame ones, with some missing. From that table come the V and J calls and clone size; the DNA was used to work out D and trimming. The sample yields roughly 100,000 clones, about nine tenths seen once. The TCR originated in a man younger than 35 with acute or convalescent COVID-19. The chain joins TRBV7-2 to TRBJ1-6, with TRBD1 matching 7 bases. The sample was peripheral blood. The CDR3 here is CASSTPRGIGNSPLHF. DNA of the CDR3: TGTGCCAGCAGCACACCCAGGGGGATAGGTAATTCACCCCTCCACTTT.